This TCR beta chain emerged from a study of blood T cell repertoires in COVID-19. Study-wide context: Specimens from acute and convalescent COVID-19 originated in the United States, Italy and Spain. T cells, B-cell-depleted T cells, or PBMCs provided the cDNA or gDNA that served as material.

In the original workflow: Amplified reference gene primers provided the basis for estimating nucleated cell counts. The protocol was immunoSEQ multiplex PCR, while the TCRdb copy is restricted to in-frame clones and leaves out a portion. The DNA gave D and trimming, while V, J and clone size come from that table. The sample holds 11,000 to 15,000 clones, under 90% seen once. The germline gives CDR1 MDHEN, CDR2 SYDVKM. The germline V and J ends were trimmed by 6 bases and 6 bases, with 12 bases remaining between them. The CDR3 contains 12 residues. Sample: peripheral blood. J is TRBJ2-7 and V is TRBV28, with D maybe TRBD1 (5 bases). The TCR was taken from a woman aged 55-75 years with acute or convalescent COVID-19. The CDR3 here is CASRTRQGEQYF. DNA for the CDR3: TGTGCCAGCAGGACCCGGCAGGGCGAGCAGTACTTC. The full variable domain, completed using reference TRBV28 and TRBJ2-7, is DVKVTQSSRYLVKRTGEKVFLECVQDMDHENMFWYRQDPGLGLRLIYFSYDVKMKEKGDIPEGYSVSREKKERFSLILESASTNQTSMYLCASRTRQGEQYFGPGTRLTVT.